The rows below give T cell receptor beta chains drawn from one sample of a study of vaccination effects on CD4 cells after COVID-19. Data came from immunoSEQ multiplex PCR; TCRdb stores just in-frame clones and leaves some out. There are about 66,000 clones in the sample; about 80% occur only once, and about 0.91% lies in the top ten. No antigen has been assigned to these receptors. This specimen was CD4+ T cells from PBMCs cultured with HCoV-OC43 spike peptides, taken after COVID-19 vaccination. Source of these receptors: a human donor who received a COVID-19 vaccine. Each CDR3 is given with its conserved first and last residue. The order of the fields is J gene, V gene, CDR3 protein.

TRBJ1-5	TRBV9	CASSVSQNQPQHF
TRBJ2-3	TRBV7-6	CASSLSTDTQYF
TRBJ2-3	TRBV11-3	CASSSSGGAGTDTQYF
TRBJ2-2	TRBV20-1	CSASSPVDTGELFF
TRBJ1-3	TRBV10-1	CASSETASGNTIYF
TRBJ1-1	TRBV5-6	CASSLTNTEAFF
TRBJ2-1	TRBV5-1	CASSSSGGPYNEQFF
TRBJ2-3	TRBV5-1	CASTVHDLSTDTQYF
TRBJ1-1	TRBV7-9	CASSLVGNTEAFF
TRBJ2-1	TRBV5-6	CASSPLGSYNEQFF
TRBJ1-1	TRBV6-2/TRBV6-3	CASSLWGAKKTEAFF
TRBJ1-2	TRBV5-1	CASSLTDYGYTF
TRBJ2-2	TRBV9	CASSPRESGELFF